This T cell receptor (beta chain) was obtained from a study of blood T cells in healthy people across ages. This CDR3 contains 18 residues. CDR1 SGHDT and CDR2 YYEEEE come from the germline V gene. V gave up 0 bases and J gave up 1 base; unmatched junction bases: 10. Using a J-beta primer mix together with a sample-barcoded 5' primer, a second PCR was run for roughly 6 to 12 cycles. Each of the cDNA molecules was tagged by a template-switch adaptor with 12 random nucleotides. Each sample yielded at least 3 million CDR3-containing paired-end reads. TCRdb analysed the 5' RACE reads with MiXCR anew, one entry per CDR3 protein. The table lists approximately 730,000 distinct CDR3 sequences, approximately 39% of them singletons.

The specimen was blood. This sequence joins TRBV5-6 and TRBJ2-3, with TRBD2 matching 8 bases. This clonotype originated in a woman aged 60-75 years in good health. The CDR3 is CASSLVSGGTRGTDTQYF. The CDR3 DNA is TGTGCCAGCAGCTTGGTTTCGGGGGGGACCAGGGGCACAGATACGCAGTATTTT. Variable domain in full (rest from reference TRBV5-6 and TRBJ2-3): DAGVTQSPTHLIKTRGQQVTLRCSPKSGHDTVSWYQQALGQGPQFIFQYYEEEERQRGNFPDRFSGHQFPNYSSELNVNALLLGDSALYLCASSLVSGGTRGTDTQYFGPGTRLTVL.